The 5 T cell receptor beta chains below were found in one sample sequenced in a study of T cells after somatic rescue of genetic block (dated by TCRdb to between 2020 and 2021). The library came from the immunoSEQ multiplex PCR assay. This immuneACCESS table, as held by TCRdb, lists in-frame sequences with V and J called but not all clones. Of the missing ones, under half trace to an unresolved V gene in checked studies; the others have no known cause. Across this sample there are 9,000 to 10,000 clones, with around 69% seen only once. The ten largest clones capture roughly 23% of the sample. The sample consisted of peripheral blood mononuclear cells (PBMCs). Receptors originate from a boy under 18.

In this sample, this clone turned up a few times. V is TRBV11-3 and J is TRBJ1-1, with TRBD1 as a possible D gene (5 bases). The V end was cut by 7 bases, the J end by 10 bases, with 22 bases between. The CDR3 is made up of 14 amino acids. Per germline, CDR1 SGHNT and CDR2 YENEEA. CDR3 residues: CASTTRQLLTGAFF. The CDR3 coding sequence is TGTGCCAGCACTACTAGACAGCTGCTAACAGGAGCTTTCTTT.

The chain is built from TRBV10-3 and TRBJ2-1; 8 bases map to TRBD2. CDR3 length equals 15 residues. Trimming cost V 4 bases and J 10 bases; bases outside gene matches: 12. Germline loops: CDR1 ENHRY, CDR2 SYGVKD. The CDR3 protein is CAISGRGTSAFEQFF. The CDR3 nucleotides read TGTGCCATCAGTGGTAGGGGGACTAGTGCATTCGAGCAGTTCTTC.

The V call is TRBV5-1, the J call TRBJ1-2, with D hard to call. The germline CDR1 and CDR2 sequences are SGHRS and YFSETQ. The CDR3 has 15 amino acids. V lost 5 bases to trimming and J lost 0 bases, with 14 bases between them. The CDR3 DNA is TGCGCCAGCAGTCCTACCGGATATACTAACTATGGCTACACCTTC. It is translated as CASSPTGYTNYGYTF.

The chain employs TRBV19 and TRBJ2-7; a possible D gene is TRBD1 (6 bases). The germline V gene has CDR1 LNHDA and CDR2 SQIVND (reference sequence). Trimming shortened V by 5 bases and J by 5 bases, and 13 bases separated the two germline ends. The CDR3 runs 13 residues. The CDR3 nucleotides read TGTGCCAGTAGTGCATTACAGGGTAACGAGCAGTACTTC. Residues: CASSALQGNEQYF.

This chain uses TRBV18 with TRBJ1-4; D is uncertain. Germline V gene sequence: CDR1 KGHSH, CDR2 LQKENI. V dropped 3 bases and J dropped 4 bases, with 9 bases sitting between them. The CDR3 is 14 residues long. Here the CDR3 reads CASSPSQVNEKLFF. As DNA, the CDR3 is TGTGCCAGCTCACCCTCGCAGGTTAATGAAAAACTGTTTTTT.